The subject of this entry is one TCR beta chain. Its cognate antigen has yet to be identified. No much larger clonotype is one base removed from it; base qualities were not supplied. The source of the sample is a study of T-cell reconstitution after alpha-beta-depleted transplantation in children (dated by TCRdb to the mid-2010s). About the full investigation: T-cell immune reconstitution after TCRalphabeta/CD19-depleted allogeneic hematopoietic cell transplantation in children was quantitatively tracked in the study by means of TCR repertoire profiling. Overall study results and their limits: In some patients, the high TCRbeta diversity seen at day 60 was put down to recipient T cells and intrathymic progenitors that had survived conditioning. The frequencies of hyperexpanded clones fell over the following months, and after one year, T-cell counts and TCRbeta diversity were mostly attributed to newly produced T cells. The apparently early recovery of alphabetaT-cell counts about two months after transplant reportedly depended on only several hundred rapidly expanded clones that came from non-depleted graft cells.

V lost 4 bases and J lost 5 bases; the stretch between them is 5 bases long. Including the terminal cysteine and phenylalanine, the CDR3 comprises 11 residues. Only CDR3 DNA remains: 33 bases, in frame from the first base. This specimen's treatment or condition label, per the study, means: allogeneic hematopoietic cell transplantation with graft depleted of TCRalphabeta T cells and CD19 B cells. The transplant recipients were children given TCRalphabeta/CD19-depleted allogeneic hematopoietic cell grafts. Library method: PCR. The sequencer was an Illumina HiSeq 2500. Molecular barcoding was employed in the preparation of TCR libraries, with unique molecular identifiers being used to normalize TCRbeta repertoire quantification. TCRdb trimmed the raw reads at Q25, called clones with MiXCR and kept productive beta chains. CDR3 protein duplicates are merged, each entry listing the most common genes and DNA. In all, the sample holds around 450,000 distinct CDR3 sequences, and 43% of those were seen once. 27% of the sample rests with the top ten.

In this chain, TRBV12-3 or TRBV12-4 is recombined with TRBJ2-5, with the D segment identity uncertain. This clonotype originated in a girl aged 2-10 years with aplastic anemia, due to receive a stem cell transplant. This specimen was PBMCs, taken before TCRalphabeta/CD19-depleted stem cell transplant. In nucleotide form, the sequence is TGTGCCAGCAGTTCCCCGGAGACCCAGTACTTC. It codes for CASSSPETQYF.